This T cell receptor (beta chain) is from a study of neurological immune-mediated disorders. Concerning this clonotype: Antigen unknown.

Study findings and constraints: Private repertoires in all groups were suggested by the finding that expanded clones across subjects shared no CDR3 amino acid sequences.

Indicated time point: longitudinal time-point 1 (baseline). J lost 0 bases, V lost 2 bases, and 9 bases had no gene match. This CDR3 is built from 19 residues. Per the germline V gene, CDR1 is SEHNR and CDR2 is FQNEAQ (reference sequence). The authors produced cDNA by 5'RACE using 10-nucleotide random UMIs. TCRdb itself ran the 5' RACE reads through MiXCR, one entry per CDR3 protein. The sample carries some 71,000 distinct CDR3 sequences, roughly a tenth recorded once. Sequencing input: PBMCs. The sequence was obtained from a man in his thirties or forties in good health. V usage is TRBV7-9 and J usage is TRBJ2-6, with 8 bases identical to TRBD1. Here the CDR3 reads CASSLFVGQELSGANVLTF. CDR3 nucleotides: TGTGCCAGCAGCTTATTTGTGGGACAGGAACTCTCTGGGGCCAACGTCCTGACTTTC.